A single sample is the source of the 27 T cell receptor beta chains below, sequenced in a study of blood T cell repertoires in COVID-19. Libraries were prepared by immunoSEQ multiplex PCR; TCRdb keeps only in-frame clonotypes and omits some of them. The top ten clones hold approximately 1.5% of a sample with tens of thousands of clones, around 90% of them seen once. Sequenced material: peripheral blood. These receptors were collected from a man in his forties or fifties with acute or convalescent COVID-19.

The V call is TRBV27, the J call TRBJ1-1; weak D call: TRBD1 (5 bases). Germline V gene lookup returns CDR1 MNHEY and CDR2 SMNVEV (reference sequence). The CDR3 contains 15 residues. V lost 2 bases and J 6 bases, leaving 16 bases between the germline ends. CDR3 DNA: TGTGCCAGCAGTTTACAATATCGGGGGGAGCCTGAAGCTTTCTTT. As protein: CASSLQYRGEPEAFF.

This clone came up a few times. This chain uses TRBV4-1 with TRBJ2-1; TRBD1 matches 11 bases. CDR3 length: 15 amino acids. Losses at the gene ends were 4 bases for V and 9 bases for J; bases not matched to a gene: 8. Germline V gene sequence: CDR1 MGHRA, CDR2 YSYEKL. The CDR3 sequence is CASSPTGTGGPEQFF. For the CDR3, the DNA is TGCGCCAGCAGCCCGACCGGGACAGGGGGACCTGAGCAGTTCTTC.

V is TRBV6-6 and J is TRBJ1-1; tentatively, D is TRBD1 (6 bases). Looked up from germline, CDR1 is MNHNY and CDR2 is SVGAGI (reference sequence). CDR3 length equals 11 residues. Trimming shortened V by 6 bases and J by 12 bases, and 14 bases separated the two germline ends. The CDR3 region is CASRPQGSPFF. The CDR3 nucleotides are TGTGCCAGCAGGCCACAGGGATCGCCTTTCTTT.

This sequence joins TRBV7-9 and TRBJ2-7, with TRBD2 identical over 13 bases. In germline, CDR1 is SEHNR, CDR2 FQNEAQ (reference sequence). V lost 5 bases to trimming and J lost 5 bases; unmatched junction nucleotides: 6. There are 15 residues in the CDR3. The CDR3 coding sequence is TGTGCCAGCAGCAAAACTAGCGGGAGGGCCCACGAGCAGTACTTC. It translates to CASSKTSGRAHEQYF.

CDR3 in amino acids: CASSPLAGSTDTQYF. In DNA form, the CDR3 reads TGTGCCAGCAGTCCCCTGGCAGGGAGCACAGATACGCAGTATTTT. The chain carries TRBV6-6 and TRBJ2-3, with D possibly TRBD1 on 5 matching bases. Germline V gene data show CDR1 as MNHNY and CDR2 as SVGAGI (reference sequence). V shed 5 bases and J shed 0 bases, with 12 bases lying between them. The length of the CDR3 is 15 residues.

The count of this clone is one. The J gene is TRBJ2-1, the V gene TRBV7-2; tentatively, D is TRBD2 (6 bases). Between the trimmed V and J ends, which lost 1 base and 6 bases, there was a span of 10 bases. This CDR3 region has 14 residues. In germline, CDR1 is SGHTA, CDR2 FQGNSA. DNA of the CDR3: TGTGCCAGCAGCTTAGATGCGGGAAGCAATGAGCAGTTCTTC. Amino acid sequence: CASSLDAGSNEQFF.

The CDR3 nucleotides read TGTGCCAGCAGTTACGCCCCCCAGGGCATTCAGTACTTC. Encoded protein: CASSYAPQGIQYF. The chain joins TRBV6-2 or TRBV6-3 to TRBJ2-4; D may be TRBD1 (5 bases). There are 13 residues in the CDR3. With 2 bases removed from V and 9 bases from J, the gap between germline ends came to 11 bases. Germline V gene sequence: CDR1 MNHEY, CDR2 SVGEGT.

About this clone itself: Other DNA sequences from this sample encode an identical CDR3 as well. This sequence joins TRBV19 and TRBJ1-5; weak D call: TRBD1 (6 bases). The CDR3 consists of 16 residues. Trimming cost V 0 bases and J 1 base, with 10 bases left between them. Germline lookup yields CDR1 LNHDA and CDR2 SQIVND (reference sequence). CDR3 in amino acids: CASSIDGQGSNQPQHF. CDR3 DNA sequence: TGTGCCAGTAGTATAGATGGGCAGGGGAGCAATCAGCCCCAGCATTTT. The complete variable domain, with remaining parts taken from reference TRBV19 and TRBJ1-5, reads DGGITQSPKYLFRKEGQNVTLSCEQNLNHDAMYWYRQDPGQGLRLIYYSQIVNDFQKGDIAEGYSVSREKKESFPLTVTSAQKNPTAFYLCASSIDGQGSNQPQHFGDGTRLSIL.

The V and J genes are TRBV19 and TRBJ1-2; 10 bases agree with TRBD1. The J segment lost 4 bases and the V segment lost 5 bases, leaving 7 bases of the junction unmatched. Germline V gene sequence: CDR1 LNHDA, CDR2 SQIVND (reference sequence). CDR3 length equals 15 residues. The CDR3 bases are TGTGCCAGTAGTTCCCGGGACAGGGGCCTCTATGGCTACACCTTC. This codes for CASSSRDRGLYGYTF.

The rearrangement links TRBV4-1 to TRBJ1-1; D perhaps matches TRBD1 (5 bases). Germline lookup yields CDR1 MGHRA and CDR2 YSYEKL. The CDR3 runs to 14 residues. Trimming shortened V by 0 bases and J by 7 bases, and 12 bases separated the two germline ends. In DNA, the CDR3 is TGCGCCAGCAGCCAAGAAGGGGTTCGGGTTGAAGCTTTCTTT. As protein: CASSQEGVRVEAFF.

The chain recombines TRBV2 with TRBJ1-4, with 9 bases identical to TRBD1. Per germline, CDR1 SNHLY and CDR2 FYNNEI. V was pared by 6 bases and J by 8 bases, with 13 bases of the junction left unmatched. The CDR3 has 16 residues. CDR3 region: CASSYGQGKVREKLFF. CDR3 bases: TGTGCCAGCAGCTACGGACAGGGGAAGGTTCGAGAAAAACTGTTTTTT.

V usage is TRBV6-1 and J usage is TRBJ2-1; 8 bases are shared with TRBD2. Unmatched junction bases numbered 5, after V lost 3 bases and J lost 16 bases. This CDR3 comprises 11 residues. Germline loops: CDR1 MNHNS, CDR2 SASEGT. This chain's CDR3 is CASSEGGGKFF. CDR3 sequence (DNA): TGTGCCAGCAGTGAGGGCGGGGGGAAATTCTTC.

The rearrangement links TRBV5-1 to TRBJ2-7, with TRBD2 matching over 11 bases. Looked up from germline, CDR1 is SGHRS and CDR2 is YFSETQ. The CDR3 is made up of 16 amino acids. V shed 4 bases, J shed 3 bases, and the junction held 9 bases outside the gene matches. The CDR3 spells CASSPPGLADVYEQYF. Written as DNA, the CDR3 is TGCGCCAGCAGCCCGCCGGGACTAGCGGACGTCTACGAGCAGTACTTC.

This clone was seen just once. The V gene is TRBV29-1, the J gene TRBJ1-6, with 8 bases aligning to TRBD1. Looked up from germline, CDR1 is SQVTM and CDR2 is ANQGSEA. The trim removed 4 bases at V and 8 bases at J, leaving 4 bases unmatched. The CDR3 loop spans 13 amino acids. CDR3 DNA: TGCAGCGTTGGTCAGGGGGCTGATTCACCCCTCCACTTT. Its protein product is CSVGQGADSPLHF.

The V and J genes are TRBV7-3 and TRBJ2-7, with 9 bases that match TRBD1. J was trimmed by 0 bases and V by 5 bases; bases with no gene match: 5. CDR3 length: 15 amino acids. Germline CDR1 reads SGHTA; CDR2 reads FQGTGA. Here the CDR3 DNA reads TGTGCCAGCAGCATGGGACAGGGAAACTCCTACGAGCAGTACTTC. It yields the protein CASSMGQGNSYEQYF.

The chain carries TRBV11-2 and TRBJ2-7, with D uncertain. V was trimmed by 2 bases and J by 6 bases, leaving 8 bases between them. In germline, CDR1 is SGHAT, CDR2 FQNNGV. This CDR3 spans 12 amino acids. CDR3 DNA: TGTGCCAGCAGCTTACAGGTTGGCGAGCAGTACGTC. This codes for CASSLQVGEQYV.

The chain couples TRBV13 to TRBJ2-3; tentative D call: TRBD2 (5 bases). Trimming pared 3 bases from V and 0 bases from J, leaving 7 bases between. Germline V gene sequence: CDR1 PRHDT, CDR2 FYEKMQ (reference sequence). This CDR3 contains 14 residues. CDR3 DNA: TGTGCCAGCAGCTTCGAGCGGAGCACAGATACGCAGTATTTT. It yields the protein CASSFERSTDTQYF. The variable domain in full, completed from reference TRBV13 and TRBJ2-3, reads AAGVIQSPRHLIKEKRETATLKCYPIPRHDTVYWYQQGPGQDPQFLISFYEKMQSDKGSIPDRFSAQQFSDYHSELNMSSLELGDSALYFCASSFERSTDTQYFGPGTRLTVL.

The gene calls are TRBV19 and TRBJ1-5; tentative D call: TRBD1 (6 bases). V was shortened by 6 bases and J by 9 bases, with 30 bases between the two germline ends. The CDR3 is made up of 18 amino acids. Germline CDR1 LNHDA, CDR2 SQIVND (reference sequence). CDR3 sequence reads: CASRPGGTGITGFRPQHF. The CDR3 bases are TGTGCCAGTAGACCCGGAGGCACAGGGATTACGGGATTCAGGCCCCAGCATTTT.

The chain links TRBV6-1 to TRBJ1-3, with TRBD1 identical over 8 bases. This CDR3 spans 18 amino acids. The V gene end was trimmed by 3 bases and the J gene end by 4 bases; junction bases not matched to a gene: 14. Germline values: CDR1 MNHNS, CDR2 SASEGT. The CDR3 is CASSDGQGTMSFGNTIYF. The DNA of the CDR3 is TGTGCCAGCAGTGACGGACAGGGTACCATGTCGTTCGGAAACACCATATATTTT.

This clone was detected once. This chain uses TRBV29-1 with TRBJ1-1, with D possibly matching TRBD1 (6 bases). The CDR3 spans 12 residues. V was shortened by 7 bases and J by 4 bases, with 13 bases between the two germline ends. Germline CDR1 SQVTM, CDR2 ANQGSEA. CDR3 DNA: TGCAGCGCCGGCGAGGGGGGCACTGAAGCTTTCTTT. This translates into CSAGEGGTEAFF.

V and J are TRBV7-9 and TRBJ1-4, with a tentative D call TRBD1 (5 bases). CDR3 length equals 16 residues. The V and J ends lost 5 bases and 0 bases respectively, with 13 bases between them. Germline V gene data show CDR1 as SEHNR and CDR2 as FQNEAQ (reference sequence). In nucleotides, the CDR3 is TGTGCCAGCAGCCTCCCGACAGCTGCAACTAATGAAAAACTGTTTTTT. It yields the protein CASSLPTAATNEKLFF.

This chain uses TRBV24-1 with TRBJ2-3, with TRBD1 matching 7 bases. V lost 9 bases and J lost 2; bases outside the gene matches: 10. Per germline, CDR1 KGHDR and CDR2 SFDVKD. CDR3 length: 15 residues. CDR3 sequence: CATGSGTEHTDTQYF. DNA of the CDR3: TGTGCCACCGGATCCGGGACAGAACACACAGATACGCAGTATTTT.

The V gene is TRBV6-6, the J gene TRBJ2-1, with D possibly TRBD1 on 6 matching bases. V lost 6 bases and J 7 bases, leaving 10 bases between the germline ends. Germline lookup yields CDR1 MNHNY and CDR2 SVGAGI (reference sequence). The CDR3 extends over 12 amino acids. CDR3 DNA: TGTGCCAGCAGACCCCAGGGGAATGAGCAGTTCTTC. Translating gives CASRPQGNEQFF.

The chain links TRBV4-2 to TRBJ2-5; 8 bases agree with TRBD2. The J segment lost 1 base and the V segment lost 3 bases, leaving 4 bases of the junction unmatched. The CDR3 is 15 residues long. Germline assignment: CDR1 LGHNA and CDR2 YNFKEQ. This CDR3 is CASSHRTSSQETQYF. Here the CDR3 DNA reads TGTGCCAGCAGCCATCGGACTAGCTCCCAAGAGACCCAGTACTTC.

The chain employs TRBV15 and TRBJ1-2; perhaps TRBD1 as D (5 bases). V lost 0 bases and J 5 bases, leaving 19 bases between the germline ends. CDR1 LNHNV and CDR2 YYDKDF come from the germline V gene (reference sequence). The CDR3 is made up of 17 amino acids. Written as DNA, the CDR3 is TGTGCCACCAGCAGAGACCTCACAGGTGAGGTAACGTATGGCTACACCTTC. Its translation is CATSRDLTGEVTYGYTF.

The rearrangement uses TRBV7-8 and TRBJ1-6, with 8 positions matching TRBD1. CDR1 and CDR2 from the germline V gene are SGHVS and FQNEAQ. V lost 0 bases and J lost 9; bases outside the gene matches: 7. The length of the CDR3 is 16 residues. The CDR3 DNA is TGTGCCAGCAGCTTAGCGGCGGCAGGGGGCGTTTCACCCCTCCACTTT. It yields the protein CASSLAAAGGVSPLHF.

The chain has TRBV20-1 and TRBJ1-2; D is undetermined. Germline lookup yields CDR1 DFQATT and CDR2 SNEGSKA (reference sequence). Trimming took 3 bases from V and 3 from J, leaving 11 bases between them. This CDR3 is 13 amino acids long. The CDR3 bases are TGCAGTGCTAGTCCGCCAGGTGACTATGGCTACACCTTC. It encodes CSASPPGDYGYTF.